This T cell receptor beta chain was sequenced during a study of T cells in Graves' hyperthyroidism and ophthalmopathy. Study background: Peripheral blood was secured at the point of initial diagnosis, before any treatment.

About this clonotype: This may be a read error: a much more frequent sequence differs by one nucleotide.

This CDR3 has 18 residues. Germline V gives CDR1 LGHDT, CDR2 YNNKEL (reference sequence). J gave up 5 bases and V 0 bases, and 9 bases lay outside the gene matches. RNA transcripts served as the template for amplifying TCR beta CDR3 regions. When the TCR CDR3 underwent first-round RT-PCR, the HTBI primer set was used. In TCRdb, the multiplex PCR reads were re-called with MiXCR into one record per CDR3 protein. Among about 600,000 distinct CDR3 sequences listed, about a sixth were seen once. For ophthalmopathy patients, the Clinical Activity Score was at least 3 and the NOSPECS grade at least 4; duration was under 3 months.

Sequences were obtained from blood. The sequence was obtained from a woman aged 35 to 49 with Graves' ophthalmopathy. This sequence joins TRBV3-1 and TRBJ2-5; 13 bases fit TRBD2. The CDR3 DNA is TGTGCCAGCAGCCAAGATGCGGGACTAGCGGGAAGAATGGAGACCCAGTACTTC. Encoded protein: CASSQDAGLAGRMETQYF.